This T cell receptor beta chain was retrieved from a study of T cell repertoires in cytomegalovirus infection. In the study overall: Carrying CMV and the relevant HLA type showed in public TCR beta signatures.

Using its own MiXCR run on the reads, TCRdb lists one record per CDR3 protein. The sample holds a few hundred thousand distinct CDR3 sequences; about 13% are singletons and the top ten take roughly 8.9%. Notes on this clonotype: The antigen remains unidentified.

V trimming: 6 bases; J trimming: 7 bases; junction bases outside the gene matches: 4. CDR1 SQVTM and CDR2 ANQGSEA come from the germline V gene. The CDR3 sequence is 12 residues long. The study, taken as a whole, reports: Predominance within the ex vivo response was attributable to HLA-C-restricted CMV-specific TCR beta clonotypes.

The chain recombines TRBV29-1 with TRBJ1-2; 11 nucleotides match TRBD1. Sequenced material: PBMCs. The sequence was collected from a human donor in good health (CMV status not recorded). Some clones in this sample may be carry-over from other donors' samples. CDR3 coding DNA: TGCAGCGTCTACGGACAGGGGGCTGGCTACACCTTC. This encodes CSVYGQGAGYTF.